The rows below give T cell receptor beta chains drawn from one sample of a study of blood T cell repertoires in COVID-19. The method was immunoSEQ multiplex PCR; TCRdb's version includes in-frame clones alone and lacks a portion of them. Of roughly 250,000 clones listed, 80% to 90% were seen once; the top ten hold around 0.98%. Sequenced material: peripheral blood. These receptors originate from a man aged 35 to 55 with acute or convalescent COVID-19. The CDR3 runs from the conserved cysteine through the conserved F or W. D genes are given only for firm matches. Clone size is given for some rows only: seen once, a few or many times, or a class if the clone is expanded.

-	TRBV13	-	TRBJ1-3	TGTGCCAGCAGCTTGCACTCCTCTGGAAACACCATATATTTT	CASSLHSSGNTIYF
-	TRBV13	-	TRBJ1-6	TGTGCCAGCAGCGCCGGGACTGATAATTCACCCCTCCACTTT	CASSAGTDNSPLHF
many	TRBV5-1	-	TRBJ1-1	TGCGCCAGCAGGGAGGGCCTTGCGATGAACACTGAAGCTTTCTTT	CASREGLAMNTEAFF
-	TRBV6-6	-	TRBJ1-5	TGTGCCAGCAGTTACTCGACCGGGGGCAATCAGCCCCAGCATTTT	CASSYSTGGNQPQHF
-	TRBV5-1	TRBD1	TRBJ2-2	TGCGCCAGCAGCTTCCGGGACAGGGGCACCGGGGAGCTGTTTTTT	CASSFRDRGTGELFF
once	TRBV9	-	TRBJ1-2	TGTGCCAGCAGTCCCACTCTACAGGGTACCTATGGCTACACCTTC	CASSPTLQGTYGYTF
-	TRBV9	-	TRBJ1-3	TGTGCCAGCAGCCCAAGGCGAGACACCTCTGGAAACACCATATATTTT	CASSPRRDTSGNTIYF
-	TRBV19	-	TRBJ2-2	TGTGCCAGTAGTATAGGGAGGACTGCTACCGGGGAGCTGTTTTTT	CASSIGRTATGELFF
-	TRBV9	-	TRBJ2-1	TGTGCCAGCAGCGTTTACGGGACACTCAGGGAGAATGAGCAGTTCTTC	CASSVYGTLRENEQFF
-	TRBV19	-	TRBJ1-1	TGTGCCAGTAGGGCTGTTGATGGCACTGAAGCTTTCTTT	CASRAVDGTEAFF
-	TRBV4-2	TRBD1	TRBJ1-1	TGTGCCAGCAGCCAAGCCCTACAGGGGGCGCTTACTGAAGCTTTCTTT	CASSQALQGALTEAFF
-	TRBV5-1	TRBD1	TRBJ2-7	TGCGCCAGCAGCAGGGACAGGGGAAGTTCCTACGAGCAGTACTTC	CASSRDRGSSYEQYF